The present T cell receptor (beta chain) was sequenced within a study of CD8 T cells in Susac syndrome. Study overall: Among the Susac syndrome patients sequenced, six had active disease and fewer than 10 were in remission.

Roughly 0.45 to 1 ug RNA was reverse transcribed with random hexamers. From the immunoSEQ multiplex PCR reads, TCRdb called clonotypes with MiXCR, one entry per CDR3 protein. The data hold roughly 250,000 distinct CDR3 sequences, with 90% to 97% observed a single time. CD8+ and CD4+ blood T cells underwent TCR beta sequencing. Patients with Susac syndrome met diagnostic criteria defined recently for definite or probable disease. This CDR3 is built from 15 residues. Trimming took 3 bases from V and 4 from J, leaving 14 bases between them. The germline CDR1 and CDR2 sequences are MGHRA and YSYEKL. This chain links TRBV4-1 with TRBJ2-3; maybe TRBD2 (6 bases). Specimen: CD4+ T cells from PBMCs. The clonotype comes from a human donor with Susac syndrome. The CDR3 region is CASSHPGGGADTQYF. In DNA, the CDR3 is TGCGCCAGCAGCCACCCCGGCGGAGGGGCAGATACGCAGTATTTT.